This T cell receptor (beta chain) originates from a study of cytomegalovirus exposure and HLA in healthy donors (dated 2017 in TCRdb). The study in broad terms: An earlier analysis of approximately 640 of the donors reported about 290 Gb of sequence data and around 120 million unique TCR beta sequences from about 200 million T cells. The study aimed to test whether cataloging public T cell receptors could reveal signatures of past pathogen exposure. Donor age, sex, ethnicity and CMV serostatus were compiled together with the repertoire data. Roughly 300 gigabases of sequencing data and around 90 million unique TCR sequences made up an early release that covered 500 to 700 HLA-typed donors. Every repertoire in the discovery cohort had been generated on one and the same sequencing platform. Of the roughly 410 genotyped donors, 75% to 85% were placed in the genetic ancestry cluster associated with self-reported Caucasian donors. An earlier analysis of 587 of the donors used high-throughput TCR beta sequencing to judge whether each TCR beta V gene segment behaved as functional or pseudogenic. The study profiled the T cell repertoires of 500 to 800 subjects by immunosequencing and related them to cytomegalovirus serostatus. A later genetic analysis took genome-wide SNP genotypes for about 55% of the 666 donors and used that subset as a discovery cohort. Both class I and class II loci were covered by HLA typing, at four-digit resolution. Several DR-DQ haplotypes were handled as single units for association and clustering because linkage in the cohort was strong. Along with the roughly 670-subject first cohort, a separate validation cohort of over a hundred different subjects was used. Typing coverage differed by locus: A, B, C, DRB1 and DQB1 were typed in roughly 620-640 donors, DQA1 in approximately 520, DPA1 in 600 to 610, and DPB1 in approximately 450. Among a few hundred genotyped donors of the cohort, an average of approximately 230,000 unique TCR beta nucleotide sequences were sequenced per donor, around 18% of them non-productive. Rather than using new phenotypic data, the later analysis identified candidate immune exposures from TCR beta sequences and from how often those sequences occurred across donors. To study patterns of TCR occurrence, a later analysis re-analyzed previously published TCR beta repertoires from around 670 donors and added high-resolution HLA genotyping. To predict cytomegalovirus infection status, the study brought together high-throughput TCR immunosequencing, statistical association of individual TCRs with disease status, and machine learning.

The CDR3 runs 15 residues from the cysteine to the phenylalanine. Solely the CDR3 DNA is kept, with 45 bases framed from the first base. The germline V gene yields KGHSH for CDR1 and LQKENI for CDR2. The germline ends are 13 bases apart after V is trimmed by 1 base and J by 5 bases. The library was produced with the immunoSEQ multiplex PCR assay. A mixture of 60 forward primers for TCR Vbeta segments and 13 reverse primers for TCR Jbeta segments was used in the multiplex PCR. A multiplex PCR assay on genomic DNA amplified the CDR3 region of rearranged TCR beta genes. Amplified TCR beta libraries were sequenced as 87-base-pair reads on the Illumina HiSeq System. The paper's processing steps were these. A later analysis tallied some 79 million unique TCR beta chains across the 660 or so repertoires, and some 12 million of those chains were shared by two or more donors. A nearest-neighbor algorithm error-corrected the raw reads and collapsed the reads into unique sequences, merging closely related sequences to remove PCR and sequencing errors. CDR3 sequences were aligned to IMGT reference sequences to assign V, D and J gene segments. For a sequence to be retained, at least a six-nucleotide match to both a V gene segment and a J gene segment was required. Rearrangements were classified as productive when the CDR3 lacked stop codons and remained in frame with V and J, and all other rearrangements were classified as non-productive. CDR3 was defined according to IMGT convention as the region running from the second conserved V-encoded cysteine to the conserved J-encoded phenylalanine. The earlier analysis of 587 of the donors excluded sequences that lacked an unambiguous match to a single V gene segment. In an earlier analysis of around 590 of the donors, a V segment was called functional when productive rearrangements were above 56.7%, and segregating when the standard deviation between donors exceeded 5%. A statistical classification framework was built to diagnose cytomegalovirus status from the catalog of TCR beta chain sequences. In a later analysis, V and J genes were assigned by comparing TCR nucleotide sequences against IMGT/GENE-DB human TR gene sequences. Using the TCRdist pipeline, a later analysis assigned CDR3 sequences along with most-parsimonious VDJ recombination scenarios. A later analysis defined each TCR beta chain by its CDR3 amino acid sequence plus V-gene family, and excluded reads lacking a unique V-gene family. A later analysis removed roughly 590 highly shared, low-generation-probability nucleotide sequences to deal with suspected cross-contamination and a sequencing artifact. In a later analysis, a clonal expansion index was calculated for each public chain from normalized within-repertoire ranks of inferred template counts. In a later analysis, generation probabilities were computed using a VDJ recombination model fitted to out-of-frame rearrangements, and the results were checked against IGoR. A later analysis scored TCR-TCR, TCR-HLA and TCR-CMV co-occurrence with hypergeometric tests, applying a repertoire-size bias correction to TCR pairs. In a later analysis, false discovery rates were estimated by permuting HLA or CMV assignments 20 times. A later analysis grouped co-occurring TCRs with DBSCAN, adding TCRdist sequence similarity when clustering within HLA-allele-positive subsets. Co-occurrence clustering excluded repertoires with fewer than 30,000 or more than 120,000 public chains, plus five with anomalous nucleotide sharing. TCRdb's version of the immuneACCESS table is confined to in-frame rearrangements and falls short of the full clone set. An unresolved V gene accounts for under half of the shortfall where checked; the remainder is of unknown origin. For V, J and clone size, that table is used; D and trimming come from the DNA. This sample is represented by about 150,000 clones; 70% to 80% of them were singletons. The ten largest account for roughly 8% of the sample.

The cohort comprised 666 healthy bone marrow donors. All cohort members were sampled while nominally healthy, although unrecorded immune exposures were likely present. The donor tested CMV seropositive and was one of the 289 seropositive cohort members. A peripheral blood sample was collected from each donor, and TCR beta sequencing was performed on peripheral blood mononuclear cells. The Qiagen DNeasy Blood Extraction Kit was used to extract genomic DNA from the blood cell samples. Comments on this clone: The specificity of this receptor is unknown. Qualities for individual bases were not recorded, and no much larger clone is one base off.

Study-wide findings and limitations: The authors suggested that the approach could potentially be extended to other disease states and immunological phenotypes. Only TCR beta chains were sequenced in this cohort, and the absence of alpha or paired-chain data limited detectable features. An association between a missense DCLRE1C variant and V-gene and J-gene trimming of TCR beta chains was found in a later genetic analysis and replicated in an independent cohort. According to a later analysis, parvovirus B19, influenza, CMV and Epstein-Barr virus appeared linked to several top co-occurrence clusters. Most TCR sequences were observed very rarely across donors, whereas some public TCRs were present in many individuals. An earlier analysis of approximately 590 of the donors showed that most TCR beta V segments appeared in productive rearrangements either about 90% or about 30% of the time, which broadly matched IMGT annotations. Some IMGT-functional V segments, including TRBV6-2 and TRBV6-3, could not be told apart with the 87-base-pair reads, so those segments were excluded. A further reported finding was that TCR beta sequences accurately predicted the HLA-A and HLA-B alleles for most subjects in the first cohort. Strong co-occurrence of HLA alleles, especially DR and DQ, made assigning TCR associations to individual alleles difficult. A later analysis found that HLA-associated TCR beta chains were more clonally expanded and had lower generation probabilities than equally common non-associated chains. The classifier was reported to diagnose cytomegalovirus status with high specificity and sensitivity in both the original and validation cohorts. Sequencing depth was assumed to be roughly uniform across donors in the presence/absence analyses, though that assumption may not hold. A cluster of highly shared sequence variants was judged likely to be a technical artifact of the sequencing pipeline. Because HLA typing was unavailable for some donors at each locus, only the typed subset was used in association tests. At a false discovery rate of 0.05, a later analysis linked 16,000 or so TCR beta sequences to specific HLA alleles. According to a later analysis, TCR association rates differed among HLA loci, with DRB1 alleles showing the most associated TCRs and HLA-C alleles showing the fewest. In a later genetic analysis, fewer N-insertions in productive TCRs were reported among donors in an Asian-associated ancestry cluster than the 666-donor mean. According to a later analysis, most CMV-associated TCR beta chains appeared to be HLA-restricted, and the HLA associations seemed to be driven largely by CMV exposure. Correlated functional status among segregating V segments might be attributable to linkage disequilibrium, but an unknown experimental factor could not be ruled out. The only immune exposure information available for the cohort was CMV serostatus. Because counts were too low, roughly 18 rarely observed V segments, including chromosome 9 orphons, were left out of the earlier analysis of 587 of the donors. The study gave a list of about 150 TCR beta chains associated with cytomegalovirus. Three of the identified cytomegalovirus-associated TCR beta chains were confirmed in vitro to be specific for cytomegalovirus antigens.

The chain was built from TRBV18 and TRBJ2-3; TRBD1 is perhaps the D gene, given 5 matching bases. Sequencing was done on a sample of PBMCs. The TCR sequence derives from a man younger than 45 in good health and CMV-seropositive. CDR3 protein: CASSPLLGEVDTQYF. The base sequence is TGTGCCAGCTCACCACTTCTAGGGGAAGTAGATACGCAGTATTTT.